This T cell receptor beta chain originates from a study of PD-1 blockade in classical Hodgkin lymphoma. Study-wide points: In CD4+ cells, TCR diversity went up significantly by C4D1, but in CD8+ cells it did not. Patients newly diagnosed and complete responders had comparable baseline diversity. As was reported, newly diagnosed patients showed lower baseline TCR diversity than healthy donors did.

For this clone: Antigen specificity is unknown.

The germline V and J ends were trimmed by 3 bases and 5 bases, with 11 bases remaining between them. The V gene's germline CDR1 is SQVTM and CDR2 ANQGSEA. This CDR3 is 13 amino acids long. All patients experienced relapse after autologous stem cell transplantation, and brentuximab vedotin exposure was variable. Clones were sequenced by immunoSEQ multiplex PCR, and TCRdb holds only the in-frame ones, with some missing. This sample has 100,000 or so clones, with around 88% found just once. This sequence was found in a human donor with classical Hodgkin lymphoma. The sequenced sample was peripheral blood mononuclear cells (PBMCs), obtained before the second cycle of nivolumab. The chain joins TRBV29-1 to TRBJ1-5; a weak D match, TRBD1 (5 bases). The CDR3, as DNA: TGCAGCGTTGACCCCGGGGGGGATCAGCCCCAGCATTTT. Encoded protein: CSVDPGGDQPQHF. Variable domain in full (rest from reference TRBV29-1 and TRBJ1-5): SAVISQKPSRDICQRGTSLTIQCQVDSQVTMMFWYRQQPGQSLTLIATANQGSEATYESGFVIDKFPISRPNLTFSTLTVSNMSPEDSSIYLCSVDPGGDQPQHFGDGTRLSIL.